This T cell receptor beta chain was identified during a study of blood T cell repertoires in COVID-19 (dated by TCRdb to 2020 to 2022). In terms of the full investigation: Collaborator samples came from the United States, Italy and Spain and covered acute and convalescent phases of COVID-19. The prospective study material was composed of cDNA or gDNA derived from T cells, B-cell-depleted T cells, or PBMCs. Subjects who had been exposed to COVID-19, were actively infected with it, or had recovered from it provided the deeply sampled blood TCRbeta repertoires that made up the dataset. The repertoires were made available in a free public database intended to serve as a resource for research on the immune response to SARS-CoV-2. The samples were drawn from two sources: the first 160 participants of the ongoing ImmuneRACE study, and over 950 subjects contributed by 6 global collaborators. A de-identified subject ID, COVID-19 status, age in years and sex were almost always included in the sample metadata. Where HLA class I and class II types were available, the types were taken from metadata supplied by the sample provider, not from assay-based typing.

This clone was seen a single time. Its antigen is currently not known. No base qualities exist here, and no much larger clone lies one base off it. What the study reported, not specific to this receptor: Clinical and demographic metadata were provided uncurated, with the amount varying by source and participant.

TCRbeta CDR3 regions were amplified from genomic DNA by means of the immunoSEQ Assay, a bias-controlled multiplex PCR. Under the source paper's analysis protocol: Nucleated cell counts per sample were estimated from amplification of reference gene primers within the assay. To quantify the absolute abundance of each unique TCRbeta CDR3 rearrangement, sequence reads were collapsed and filtered. For each sample, productive Simpson clonality was calculated as the square root of Simpson's diversity index across productive rearrangements. The clones in this table, taken by TCRdb from immuneACCESS, are in-frame only. Not every clone is retained; where verified, under half of the shortfall comes from an unresolved V gene, and the cause of the rest is unknown. V, J and clone size are taken as reported in that table, and D and trimming were inferred from the DNA itself. The table for this sample lists a few hundred thousand clones; approximately 82% of them were counted only once. Together, the top ten hold 9.7% of the sample.

From cysteine to phenylalanine, the CDR3 is 15 amino acids long. Only CDR3 DNA is held: 45 bases, read in frame from base 1. According to the germline V gene, CDR1 reads LGHNA and CDR2 reads YNFKEQ. V gives up 1 base and J gives up 3 bases, and the segment between their germline ends measures 10 bases. Whole blood was collected in K2EDTA tubes by collaborating institutions according to the institutions' own protocols. For TCRbeta analysis, collaborator samples were shipped as frozen whole blood, as isolated PBMCs, or as DNA extracted from either sample type. In this chain, TRBV4-2 is recombined with TRBJ2-1; confidence is insufficient to name the D gene. The sequencing sample was made of peripheral blood. This clonotype was sampled from a man aged 45-65 years with active or convalescent COVID-19. The DNA sequence reads TGTGCCAGCAGCCAAGGCAACAGAGTCTACAATGAGCAGTTCTTC. It translates as CASSQGNRVYNEQFF.